A single sample gave rise to the 15 T cell receptor beta chains below, sequenced in a study of Tregs in tolerant kidney transplant recipients. The table came from immunoSEQ multiplex PCR; TCRdb's copy has only in-frame clones and leaves some out. Among tens of thousands of clones listed, approximately 89% were seen once. This sample comprised Tregs from blood, obtained before the transplant. These receptors were obtained from a human donor who received a combined kidney and bone marrow transplant.

This rearrangement joins TRBV7-6 to TRBJ2-2; 9 nucleotides agree with TRBD1. The CDR3 spans 13 residues. With 5 bases clipped from V and 7 bases from J, the junction kept 2 bases outside the gene matches. The germline V gene encodes CDR1 SGHVS and CDR2 FNYEAQ. The CDR3 sequence: CASSRGQGGELFF. Here the CDR3 DNA reads TGTGCCAGCAGCCGGGGACAGGGCGGGGAGCTGTTTTTT.

The rearrangement uses TRBV30 and TRBJ1-1, with D hard to call. V was trimmed by 0 bases and J by 8 bases, leaving 16 bases between them. Germline assignment: CDR1 GTSNPN and CDR2 SVGIG (reference sequence). The CDR3 totals 14 residues. In DNA form, the CDR3 reads TGTGCCTGGAGTGTACGTTGGAGAAATACCGAAGCTTTCTTT. This gives the protein CAWSVRWRNTEAFF.

This chain joins TRBV30 and TRBJ2-7; TRBD2 agrees at 8 bases. The CDR3 runs 14 residues. CDR1 is GTSNPN and CDR2 is SVGIG in the germline V gene (reference sequence). V lost 4 bases and J lost 4; bases outside the gene matches: 9. The CDR3 nucleotides are TGTGCCTGGATCTCGCGGGGGGTTTTATACGAGCAGTACTTC. It is translated as CAWISRGVLYEQYF.

The rearrangement links TRBV30 to TRBJ2-1, with D maybe TRBD2 (6 bases). V was clipped by 2 bases and J by 8 bases, with 22 bases between them. Per germline, CDR1 GTSNPN and CDR2 SVGIG (reference sequence). The CDR3 sequence is 16 residues long. The chain's CDR3 is CAWSTTRWGSWDEQFF. The CDR3 coding sequence is TGTGCCTGGAGTACGACTAGATGGGGGAGCTGGGATGAGCAGTTCTTC. Full variable domain (missing parts from reference TRBV30 and TRBJ2-1): SQTIHQWPATLVQPVGSPLSLECTVEGTSNPNLYWYRQAAGRGLQLLFYSVGIGQISSEVPQNLSASRPQDRQFILSSKKLLLSDSGFYLCAWSTTRWGSWDEQFFGPGTRLTVL.

The V call is TRBV6-6, the J call TRBJ1-5; 8 bases line up with TRBD1. Per germline, CDR1 MNHNY and CDR2 SVGAGI (reference sequence). Unmatched junction bases numbered 1, after V lost 2 bases and J lost 4 bases. The length of the CDR3 is 14 residues. DNA of the CDR3: TGTGCCAGCAGTTACAGACAGGGGAATCAGCCCCAGCATTTT. Encoded protein: CASSYRQGNQPQHF.

This chain uses TRBV5-1 with TRBJ1-1; a weak D match, TRBD1 (5 bases). Germline CDR1 SGHRS, CDR2 YFSETQ. The CDR3 is 14 residues long. V dropped 3 bases and J dropped 4 bases, with 13 bases sitting between them. This CDR3 is CASSYGAQVTEAFF. DNA of the CDR3: TGCGCCAGCAGCTACGGGGCCCAAGTCACTGAAGCTTTCTTT.

The chain recombines TRBV2 with TRBJ2-1; D is undetermined. The germline CDR1 and CDR2 sequences are SNHLY and FYNNEI. There are 12 residues in the CDR3. V shed 7 bases and J shed 4 bases, with 8 bases lying between them. The CDR3 DNA is TGTGCCAGCAAGGTGGAATACAATGAGCAGTTCTTC. The encoded protein is CASKVEYNEQFF.

V gene TRBV19 combines with J gene TRBJ2-7, with D perhaps TRBD2 (5 bases). The V end was cut by 3 bases, the J end by 3 bases, with 9 bases between. The CDR3 loop spans 13 amino acids. Germline assignment: CDR1 LNHDA and CDR2 SQIVND (reference sequence). The CDR3 DNA follows: TGTGCCAGTAGTATCGATCGGGACTACGAGCAGTACTTC. This codes for CASSIDRDYEQYF.

The V call is TRBV21-1, the J call TRBJ1-2. TRBV21-1 is listed as a pseudogene. CDR3 length equals 10 residues. The CDR3 protein is CASPIPCYTF. Here the CDR3 DNA reads TGTGCCTCACCTATTCCCTGCTACACCTTC.

DNA for the CDR3: TGTGCCAGCAGCTTGGAAGACCTGAGCTCCTACAATGAGCAGTTCTTC. The encoded protein is CASSLEDLSSYNEQFF. The V gene is TRBV5-5, the J gene TRBJ2-1; D gene unclear. V was trimmed by 0 bases and J by 0 bases, leaving 10 bases between them. The germline V gene encodes CDR1 SGHKS and CDR2 YYEKEE (reference sequence). The CDR3 contains 16 residues.

The chain is built from TRBV5-1 and TRBJ2-1; D might be TRBD2 (5 bases). The germline gives CDR1 SGHRS, CDR2 YFSETQ. V shed 2 bases and J shed 2 bases, with 11 bases lying between them. CDR3 length equals 15 residues. The CDR3 is CASSLGLTTYNEQFF. The DNA of the CDR3 is TGCGCCAGCAGCTTAGGACTCACCACCTACAATGAGCAGTTCTTC.

The chain combines TRBV28 with TRBJ2-3, with TRBD2 identical over 7 bases. Trimming took 6 bases from V and 5 from J; bases not matched to a gene: 14. The CDR3 spans 16 residues. The germline V gene encodes CDR1 MDHEN and CDR2 SYDVKM. The CDR3 DNA reads as TGTGCCAGCAGCCCCTCGGGCGGGAGCAGGATAGATACGCAGTATTTT. Encoded protein: CASSPSGGSRIDTQYF. Full variable domain (remainder filled in from reference TRBV28 and TRBJ2-3): DVKVTQSSRYLVKRTGEKVFLECVQDMDHENMFWYRQDPGLGLRLIYFSYDVKMKEKGDIPEGYSVSREKKERFSLILESASTNQTSMYLCASSPSGGSRIDTQYFGPGTRLTVL.

The chain combines TRBV11-3 with TRBJ2-1, with 9 bases identical to TRBD2. Germline lookup yields CDR1 SGHNT and CDR2 YENEEA. The junction had 2 bases not matched to a gene; V was cut back by 4 bases and J by 7 bases. This CDR3 is 13 amino acids long. The CDR3 region is CASSSGLANEQFF. DNA of the CDR3: TGTGCCAGCAGCTCGGGACTAGCAAATGAGCAGTTCTTC.

The chain couples TRBV5-1 to TRBJ2-1, with 16 bases that match TRBD2. This CDR3 region has 19 residues. Germline V gives CDR1 SGHRS, CDR2 YFSETQ. J gave up 7 bases and V 2 bases, and 12 bases lay outside the gene matches. CDR3 sequence: CASSLGDRGLAGGLNEQFF. CDR3 coding DNA: TGCGCCAGCAGCTTAGGGGACAGGGGACTAGCGGGAGGGTTAAATGAGCAGTTCTTC.

The chain carries TRBV30 and TRBJ1-4; D is ambiguous. CDR3 length equals 13 residues. Trimming pared 3 bases from V and 6 bases from J, leaving 11 bases between. CDR1 is GTSNPN and CDR2 is SVGIG in the germline V gene (reference sequence). CDR3 in amino acids: CAWSQSLDEKLFF. In DNA, the CDR3 is TGTGCCTGGAGCCAGTCCTTGGATGAAAAACTGTTTTTT.